This entry lists 9 T cell receptor beta chains sequenced from one sample in a study of CD8+ T cells in alopecia areata. As the sequencing template, cDNA was produced by extracting RNA and reverse transcribing it. The assay was immunoSEQ multiplex PCR, and TCRdb's table has in-frame clones only and misses some. Of some 150,000 clones listed, around half were seen once; the top ten hold roughly a fifth. The starting material was CD8+ T cells sorted from blood, obtained at week 0. Receptors were obtained from a human donor with alopecia areata.

The CDR3 DNA sequence: TGTGCCAGCAGCGGGGGACGGGACAATCAGCCCCAGCATTTT. It translates to CASSGGRDNQPQHF. This chain connects TRBV5-6 to TRBJ1-5; the D gene is possibly TRBD1 (5 bases). Germline lookup yields CDR1 SGHDT and CDR2 YYEEEE. V was pared by 4 bases and J by 3 bases, with 11 bases between. The CDR3 loop spans 14 amino acids.

V usage is TRBV27 and J usage is TRBJ1-1; 8 bases are a match to TRBD1. V lost 4 bases, J lost 4 bases, and 8 bases stayed unmatched. Germline V gene lookup returns CDR1 MNHEY and CDR2 SMNVEV (reference sequence). This CDR3 is 15 amino acids long. CDR3 residues: CASSSSHTGGTEAFF. CDR3 DNA: TGTGCCAGCAGTTCAAGCCACACAGGGGGCACTGAAGCTTTCTTT.

CDR3 sequence (DNA): TGTGCCAGCAGCCTCCGGGCATCCGGGGCCGGGGAGCTGTTTTTT. Translating gives CASSLRASGAGELFF. The rearrangement joins TRBV9 to TRBJ2-2, with D perhaps matching TRBD2 (5 bases). The ends were cut back, 4 bases at V and 6 bases at J, with 16 bases in the middle. The germline CDR1 and CDR2 sequences are SGDLS and YYNGEE. This CDR3 spans 15 amino acids.

This clone was picked up a small number of times. V and J are TRBV29-1 and TRBJ1-4; no clear D. Germline-derived CDR1 and CDR2 are SQVTM and ANQGSEA. CDR3 length: 11 amino acids. Trimming pared 7 bases from V and 8 bases from J, leaving 11 bases between. The CDR3 region has the DNA TGCAGCGGTTACGTGGACGAAAAACTGTTTTTT. Protein product: CSGYVDEKLFF.

The chain couples TRBV13 to TRBJ2-2, with 8 nucleotides matching TRBD1. Germline V gene sequence: CDR1 PRHDT, CDR2 FYEKMQ (reference sequence). The trim removed 5 bases at V and 5 bases at J, leaving 4 bases unmatched. CDR3 length: 14 amino acids. The CDR3 bases are TGTGCCAGCAGCGCGGGACAGGTTACCGGGGAGCTGTTTTTT. This sequence encodes CASSAGQVTGELFF.

The chain carries TRBV5-1 and TRBJ2-1, with 8 nucleotides matching TRBD2. V lost 0 bases to trimming and J lost 1 base; unmatched junction nucleotides: 6. The V gene's germline CDR1 is SGHRS and CDR2 YFSETQ. The length of the CDR3 is 17 residues. The CDR3 nucleotides read TGCGCCAGCAGCTTGGCCGCGGGGGGCCGTTCCTACAATGAGCAGTTCTTC. Translating gives CASSLAAGGRSYNEQFF.

The rearrangement joins TRBV5-1 to TRBJ2-6, with 12 bases identical to TRBD1. Germline-derived CDR1 and CDR2 are SGHRS and YFSETQ. The CDR3 length is 18 residues. The ends lost 3 bases at V and 1 base at J; junction bases unmatched: 5. CDR3 in amino acids: CASSSPGQGASGANVLTF. The CDR3 bases are TGCGCCAGCAGCTCGCCGGGACAGGGGGCGTCTGGGGCCAACGTCCTGACTTTC.

This chain connects TRBV30 to TRBJ1-3, with TRBD1 as a possible D gene (5 bases). V was pared by 0 bases and J by 0 bases, with 9 bases between. CDR3 length: 15 amino acids. The germline CDR1 and CDR2 sequences are GTSNPN and SVGIG (reference sequence). The CDR3 sequence is CAWSVPRVSGNTIYF. The CDR3 bases are TGTGCCTGGAGTGTACCCAGGGTCTCTGGAAACACCATATATTTT.

This clone was detected only a few times. V and J are TRBV5-1 and TRBJ1-1, with D unclear. CDR1 is SGHRS, CDR2 YFSETQ, per germline. V lost 0 bases and J 5 bases, leaving 8 bases between the germline ends. The CDR3 consists of 13 residues. The CDR3 sequence: CASSLAFRTEAFF. CDR3 bases: TGCGCCAGCAGCTTGGCTTTTAGGACTGAAGCTTTCTTT.